These 30 T cell receptor beta chains were all obtained from the same sample, sequenced in a study of cytomegalovirus exposure and HLA in healthy donors. Primers for the PCR totalled 60 Vbeta and 13 Jbeta. Clones were read by immunoSEQ multiplex PCR, and TCRdb kept only the in-frame ones, dropping some. This sample has approximately 110,000 clones, with over 70% found just once. The sample comprised PBMCs. The receptors were gathered from a woman aged 40-49 years in good health and CMV-seropositive.

The V gene is TRBV6-4, the J gene TRBJ2-1, with TRBD2 matching over 12 bases. The CDR3 has 14 residues. The ends lost 6 bases at V and 10 bases at J; junction bases unmatched: 7. Germline CDR1 MRHNA, CDR2 SNTAGT. DNA for the CDR3: TGTGCCAGCAGAACTGGACTAGCGGGGACCGAGCAGTTCTTC. Its translation: CASRTGLAGTEQFF.

In this sample, this clone turned up a few times. The chain links TRBV11-3 to TRBJ2-3; a possible D gene is TRBD1 (6 bases). With 1 base removed from V and 0 bases from J, the gap between germline ends came to 8 bases. This CDR3 is built from 15 residues. Germline V CDR1 and CDR2: SGHNT, YENEEA. The CDR3 is CASSLAGASTDTQYF. DNA of the CDR3: TGTGCCAGCAGCTTAGCAGGGGCCAGCACAGATACGCAGTATTTT.

The V and J genes are TRBV7-9 and TRBJ2-7, with TRBD1 as a possible D gene (6 bases). The V gene lost 1 base and the J gene lost 4 bases, with 11 bases spanning the gap. The CDR3 length is 14 residues. The V gene's germline CDR1 is SEHNR and CDR2 FQNEAQ (reference sequence). In nucleotides, the CDR3 is TGTGCCAGCAGCTTAGGGACAGCGACTTACGAGCAGTACTTC. It specifies CASSLGTATYEQYF. The entire variable domain, with the rest obtained from reference TRBV7-9 and TRBJ2-7, is as follows: DTGVSQNPRHKITKRGQNVTFRCDPISEHNRLYWYRQTLGQGPEFLTYFQNEAQLEKSRLLSDRFSAERPKGSFSTLEIQRTEQGDSAMYLCASSLGTATYEQYFGPGTRLTVT.

V is TRBV30 and J is TRBJ2-1, with D possibly TRBD1 on 5 matching bases. CDR1 and CDR2 (germline): GTSNPN, SVGIG (reference sequence). V was trimmed by 0 bases and J by 13 bases, leaving 19 bases between them. The CDR3 sequence is 14 residues long. The CDR3 DNA reads as TGTGCCTGGAGTGTCGACTCCAGCAGGGTCTTACAGTTCTTC. Residues: CAWSVDSSRVLQFF.

The chain uses TRBV5-1 and TRBJ2-3; D remains unclear. The V gene lost 0 bases and the J gene lost 6 bases, with 11 bases spanning the gap. The CDR3 covers 14 residues. Germline CDR1 SGHRS, CDR2 YFSETQ. This CDR3 is CASSLVPRADTQYF. CDR3 DNA: TGCGCCAGCAGCTTGGTCCCCCGAGCCGATACGCAGTATTTT. Full variable domain (outside the CDR3, taken from reference TRBV5-1 and TRBJ2-3): KAGVTQTPRYLIKTRGQQVTLSCSPISGHRSVSWYQQTPGQGLQFLFEYFSETQRNKGNFPGRFSGRQFSNSRSEMNVSTLELGDSALYLCASSLVPRADTQYFGPGTRLTVL.

V gene TRBV30 combines with J gene TRBJ2-7; 8 nucleotides align to TRBD2. The CDR3 contains 16 residues. Losses at the gene ends were 0 bases for V and 2 bases for J; bases not matched to a gene: 9. Germline CDR1 reads GTSNPN; CDR2 reads SVGIG (reference sequence). Here the CDR3 DNA reads TGTGCCTGGAGTGTAGCAAAGCGGGAGTTCACCTACGAGCAGTACTTC. Its translation is CAWSVAKREFTYEQYF.

This clone was seen more than once but under ten times. V and J are TRBV7-2 and TRBJ1-2; D may be TRBD1 (6 bases). In germline, CDR1 is SGHTA, CDR2 FQGNSA. This CDR3 spans 12 amino acids. Trimming removed 5 bases at V and 6 bases at J, with 10 bases between. The CDR3, as DNA: TGTGCCAGCAGCCTTGACAGGCATGGCTACACCTTC. It translates to CASSLDRHGYTF.

A few counts support this clone. J is TRBJ2-7 and V is TRBV5-4; the D gene is possibly TRBD1 (5 bases). Germline lookup yields CDR1 SGHNT and CDR2 YYREEE (reference sequence). The V and J ends lost 4 bases and 7 bases respectively, with 18 bases between them. This CDR3 has 14 residues. This chain's CDR3 is CASSTQGTNVEQYF. The DNA for the CDR3 is TGTGCCAGCAGCACCCAGGGAACTAACGTGGAGCAGTACTTC.

This rearrangement joins TRBV5-1 to TRBJ2-5; 7 bases line up with TRBD2. The germline CDR1 and CDR2 sequences are SGHRS and YFSETQ. This CDR3 spans 14 amino acids. Unmatched junction bases numbered 3, after V lost 4 bases and J lost 0 bases. The CDR3 sequence is CASSISGDQETQYF. CDR3 nucleotide sequence: TGCGCCAGCAGCATCAGCGGGGACCAAGAGACCCAGTACTTC.

The gene calls are TRBV5-1 and TRBJ2-5; 8 nucleotides align to TRBD1. Germline assignment: CDR1 SGHRS and CDR2 YFSETQ. This CDR3 has 18 amino acids. The V gene end was trimmed by 5 bases and the J gene end by 5 bases; junction bases not matched to a gene: 20. CDR3 in DNA: TGCGCCAGCAGGTCGGAGGCGGTTTCAGGGGGCGCTGGGGAGACCCAGTACTTC. This codes for CASRSEAVSGGAGETQYF.

The V and J genes are TRBV18 and TRBJ2-5; 9 positions match TRBD1. The J call may be mistaken, given a closer DNA end match to TRBJ2-7. Looked up from germline, CDR1 is KGHSH and CDR2 is LQKENI. The CDR3 runs 15 residues. The CDR3 DNA sequence: TGTGCCAGCTCACCAAGACAGGGGGGCTCCTACGAGCAGTACTTC. It is translated as CASSPRQGGSYEQYF.

Here the CDR3 reads CASSLGAVSYGYTF. The CDR3 DNA reads as TGCGCCAGCAGCTTGGGGGCCGTTTCCTATGGCTACACCTTC. This chain links TRBV5-1 with TRBJ1-2; D not certain. V lost 0 bases to trimming and J lost 4 bases, with 10 bases between them. Per germline, CDR1 SGHRS and CDR2 YFSETQ. CDR3 size: 14 residues.

This rearrangement joins TRBV6-4 to TRBJ2-3; 7 bases align to TRBD1. Germline V gene lookup returns CDR1 MRHNA and CDR2 SNTAGT. The CDR3 is 14 amino acids. Germline trimming cut 4 bases from V and 2 bases from J; bases unmatched to any gene: 3. CDR3 DNA sequence: TGTGCCAGCAGTGCCGGACAGGCCACAGATACGCAGTATTTT. Translating gives CASSAGQATDTQYF.

The V call is TRBV5-6, the J call TRBJ2-3; a possible D gene is TRBD1 (5 bases). The CDR3 is 13 residues long. Trimming pared 0 bases from V and 4 bases from J, leaving 6 bases between. The germline V gene encodes CDR1 SGHDT and CDR2 YYEEEE. The DNA for the CDR3 is TGTGCCAGCAGCTTGGGGGGCCCAGATACGCAGTATTTT. Its translation is CASSLGGPDTQYF.

This clone was detected only a few times. In DNA, the CDR3 is TGTGCCAGCAGTGAATTAGGGGTTTTGAACACTGAAGCTTTCTTT. Translation gives CASSELGVLNTEAFF. This chain connects TRBV25-1 to TRBJ1-1, with D possibly being TRBD1 (5 bases). The CDR3 covers 15 residues. Per germline, CDR1 MGHDK and CDR2 SYGVNS. Trimming pared 1 base from V and 0 bases from J, leaving 9 bases between.

V is TRBV5-1 and J is TRBJ1-2, with D possibly TRBD1 on 6 matching bases. The CDR3 covers 16 residues. V was trimmed by 0 bases and J by 4 bases, leaving 16 bases between them. CDR1 and CDR2 from the germline V gene are SGHRS and YFSETQ. The CDR3 sequence is CASSLGGATGGYGYTF. CDR3 in DNA: TGCGCCAGCAGCTTGGGGGGGGCGACGGGAGGCTATGGCTACACCTTC.

J is TRBJ2-1 and V is TRBV5-4; the D gene is possibly TRBD2 (7 bases). CDR3 size: 15 residues. The V gene's germline CDR1 is SGHNT and CDR2 YYREEE (reference sequence). Trimming pared 4 bases from V and 10 bases from J, leaving 21 bases between. Here the CDR3 DNA reads TGTGCCAGCAGCCTTCTTTTAGGGGGGAGGGAAGAGCAGTTCTTC. As protein: CASSLLLGGREEQFF.

This chain links TRBV19 with TRBJ1-3; D gene uncertain. Trimming removed 7 bases at V and 0 bases at J, with 10 bases between. The V gene's germline CDR1 is LNHDA and CDR2 SQIVND (reference sequence). The CDR3 has 14 amino acids. CDR3 sequence reads: CASKMTFSGNTIYF. CDR3 in DNA: TGTGCCAGTAAGATGACATTCTCTGGAAACACCATATATTTT.

The V and J genes are TRBV5-6 and TRBJ1-6; a weak D match, TRBD1 (5 bases). There are 15 residues in the CDR3. V shed 4 bases and J shed 4 bases, with 12 bases lying between them. The germline V gene encodes CDR1 SGHDT and CDR2 YYEEEE. CDR3 DNA sequence: TGTGCCAGCAGCCCGGGGGGGTTATATAATTCACCCCTCCACTTT. Translating it yields CASSPGGLYNSPLHF.

This clone was recorded a few times. The V call is TRBV13, the J call TRBJ1-4; a weak D match, TRBD1 (6 bases). V lost 5 bases and J lost 4, with 11 bases in between. Per germline, CDR1 PRHDT and CDR2 FYEKMQ (reference sequence). CDR3 size: 14 residues. CDR3 region: CASSIRGDNEKLFF. CDR3 DNA sequence: TGTGCCAGCAGCATCAGGGGCGATAATGAAAAACTGTTTTTT.

The chain links TRBV18 to TRBJ1-1; D is uncertain. Germline-derived CDR1 and CDR2 are KGHSH and LQKENI. The CDR3 totals 13 residues. The ends were cut back, 3 bases at V and 6 bases at J, with 11 bases in the middle. This CDR3 reads CASSPTTEAEAFF. The CDR3 DNA reads TGTGCCAGCTCACCGACTACAGAGGCTGAAGCTTTCTTT. Full variable domain (rest looked up from reference TRBV18 and TRBJ1-1): NAGVMQNPRHLVRRRGQEARLRCSPMKGHSHVYWYRQLPEEGLKFMVYLQKENIIDESGMPKERFSAEFPKEGPSILRIQQVVRGDSAAYFCASSPTTEAEAFFGQGTRLTVV.

The rearrangement links TRBV11-2 to TRBJ2-7, with 10 bases aligning to TRBD1. This CDR3 has 18 amino acids. The ends lost 0 bases at V and 6 bases at J; junction bases unmatched: 14. The germline V gene has CDR1 SGHAT and CDR2 FQNNGV. The CDR3 spells CASSLERWGQGTMGEQYF. DNA for the CDR3: TGTGCCAGCAGCTTAGAACGATGGGGACAGGGGACTATGGGCGAGCAGTACTTC.

CDR3 nucleotides: TGTGCCACCAGCAGAGGCACACAGGGGGCTCTAGAGACCCAGTACTTC. Encoded protein: CATSRGTQGALETQYF. This chain uses TRBV15 with TRBJ2-5; 9 positions match TRBD1. The CDR3 runs 16 residues. Germline CDR1 is LNHNV and CDR2 is YYDKDF (reference sequence). V lost 1 base to trimming and J lost 4 bases; unmatched junction nucleotides: 7.

This sequence joins TRBV5-1 and TRBJ2-7, with a tentative D call TRBD1 (5 bases). This CDR3 is 16 amino acids long. The germline V gene encodes CDR1 SGHRS and CDR2 YFSETQ. V lost 0 bases and J lost 7, with 20 bases in between. The CDR3 coding sequence is TGCGCCAGCAGCTTGGTATGGGCAGGGAATAAAAAAGAGCAGTACTTC. Translation: CASSLVWAGNKKEQYF.

V is TRBV9 and J is TRBJ2-4; a possible D gene is TRBD2 (6 bases). The V end lost 3 bases, the J end lost 7 bases, and 11 bases lay between the germline ends. Germline V gives CDR1 SGDLS, CDR2 YYNGEE. This CDR3 region has 13 residues. The CDR3 loop reads CASSDGSRNIQYF. Here the CDR3 DNA reads TGTGCCAGCAGCGACGGGAGCCGGAACATTCAGTACTTC. The full variable domain, with the rest looked up from reference TRBV9 and TRBJ2-4, is DSGVTQTPKHLITATGQRVTLRCSPRSGDLSVYWYQQSLDQGLQFLIQYYNGEERAKGNILERFSAQQFPDLHSELNLSSLELGDSALYFCASSDGSRNIQYFGAGTRLSVL.

The chain joins TRBV28 to TRBJ1-5, with D possibly matching TRBD1 (6 bases). V lost 3 bases and J 0 bases, leaving 18 bases between the germline ends. The germline V gene has CDR1 MDHEN and CDR2 SYDVKM. The length of the CDR3 is 18 residues. The CDR3 DNA is TGTGCCAGCAGTTTTGGGGTCAGGGGCTTGCATAGCAATCAGCCCCAGCATTTT. Translation gives CASSFGVRGLHSNQPQHF.

As to this clone: At one of its ends the junction is not consistent with the germline gene, which may arise from a read error. CDR3 residues: CASSPGHTGNF. DNA for the CDR3: TGTGCCAGCAGTCCCGGTCATACAGGAAACTTC. This chain joins TRBV6-5 and TRBJ2-7, with D maybe TRBD1 (5 bases). Per germline, CDR1 MNHEY and CDR2 SVGAGI. The CDR3 spans 11 residues.

This clone was found once. This chain connects TRBV13 to TRBJ2-1, with 9 bases identical to TRBD1. Per germline, CDR1 PRHDT and CDR2 FYEKMQ (reference sequence). The CDR3 runs 14 residues. The J segment lost 7 bases and the V segment lost 5 bases, leaving 6 bases of the junction unmatched. CDR3 DNA sequence: TGTGCCAGCAGCCCGGACAGGGGACAGAATGAGCAGTTCTTC. Protein sequence: CASSPDRGQNEQFF.

This chain links TRBV15 with TRBJ2-5; a weak D match, TRBD2 (5 bases). V was cut by 0 bases and J by 2 bases, with 10 bases left in between. The CDR3 length is 15 residues. The V gene's germline CDR1 is LNHNV and CDR2 YYDKDF (reference sequence). CDR3 sequence: CATSRDFTGQETQYF. In DNA, the CDR3 is TGTGCCACCAGCAGAGATTTTACGGGGCAAGAGACCCAGTACTTC.

This clone was picked up one time. The chain has TRBV27 and TRBJ2-7, with TRBD2 as a possible D gene (6 bases). The CDR3 runs 14 residues. Germline V lookup: CDR1 MNHEY, CDR2 SMNVEV (reference sequence). Between the trimmed V and J ends, which lost 5 bases and 2 bases, there was a span of 13 bases. The DNA for the CDR3 is TGTGCCAGCAGTATCCTTAGCGGCGCCTACGAGCAGTACTTC. This translates into CASSILSGAYEQYF.